The clone carrying this T cell receptor beta chain has just a few counts. A read error may produce the germline difference seen at one junction end. This entry is derived from a study of response to subunit inactivated influenza vaccine. Via MiXCR, TCRdb re-called the RT-PCR reads, giving one row per CDR3 protein. Of 500,000 to 600,000 distinct CDR3 sequences in the sample, 11% were seen once. The sample also formed part of further work on T cells expressing NK-cell markers. As reported in that work: TCR beta cDNA was generated via 5'RACE template switching incorporating UMIs.

The TCR sequence derives from a middle-aged man who received an inactivated influenza vaccine. This specimen consisted of PBMCs from blood, obtained on the day of vaccination.

CDR3 loop: CASSQNKGTESF. For the CDR3, the DNA is TGTGCCAGCAGCCAAAATAAAGGGACCGAGAGCTTC. The chain employs TRBV3-1 and TRBJ2-7; D could derive from TRBD1 or TRBD2 (5 bases each). The CDR3 runs 12 residues. Per germline, CDR1 LGHDT and CDR2 YNNKEL (reference sequence).